These 4 T cell receptor gamma chains were all obtained from the same sample, sequenced in a study of γδ T cells in repeated Plasmodium falciparum infection. TCRdb re-identified clones in the multiplex PCR reads via CATT. The sample includes roughly 24,000 gamma-chain clones, under 3% of them seen just once. Bulk repertoires came from Vgamma9/Vdelta2+ or Vdelta2-negative gammadelta T cells flow-sorted from PBMC. Material for sequencing was gamma-delta T cells from blood. The receptors originated from a pool of human donors (malaria-infected and uninfected, not separated).

In its sample, this clone was seen many times. The protein recorded in TCRdb matches a much larger clone and deviates from this DNA's translation at residue 5, suggesting a read error; the protein here is obtained by translating the DNA. This rearrangement joins TRGV3 to TRGJ1 or TRGJ2. Germline V lookup: CDR1 VTNTFY, CDR2 YDVSTARD (reference sequence). J was trimmed by 3 bases and V by 5 bases; bases with no gene match: 4. The CDR3 has 12 amino acids. CDR3 residues: CATWGTYYKKLF. The CDR3, as DNA: TGTGCCACCTGGGGTACTTATTATAAGAAACTCTTT.

This clone was observed many times. This DNA's translation and the protein TCRdb lists, from a much larger clone, do not match at residue 4, likely due to a read error; the protein shown is translated from the DNA. The J gene is TRGJ1 or TRGJ2, the V gene TRGV2. The J gene comes from matching the DNA to germline here; TCRdb lacks it. CDR3 size: 12 residues. CDR1 is EGSNGY, CDR2 YDSYNSKV, per germline. The CDR3 spells CATRDMDYKKLF. CDR3 sequence (DNA): TGTGCCACCCGGGACATGGATTATAAGAAACTCTTT.

At least ten counts were recorded for this clone. V is TRGV2 and J is TRGJ1 or TRGJ2. The V gene end was trimmed by 0 bases and the J gene end by 6 bases; junction bases not matched to a gene: 8. The CDR3 runs to 14 residues. Germline V gene data show CDR1 as EGSNGY and CDR2 as YDSYNSKV. The CDR3 region has the DNA TGTGCCACCTGGGACGGGCGACGGTGTTATAAGAAACTCTTT. This sequence encodes CATWDGRRCYKKLF.

Many counts were recorded for this clone. Since a far larger clone is one base different, this is likely a read error. Other DNA sequences of this sample code for an identical CDR3. The rearrangement joins TRGV9 to TRGJP. The J gene, missing from TCRdb, was assigned here through DNA to germline matching. Losses at the gene ends were 4 bases for V and 9 bases for J; bases not matched to a gene: 15. The CDR3 sequence is 18 residues long. Germline CDR1 reads GITISATS; CDR2 reads ISYDGTV (reference sequence). CDR3 nucleotide sequence: TGTGCCTTGTGGGAAGTAAGAACGCCCCGGTTGGGCAAAAAAATCAAGGTATTT. Translating it yields CALWEVRTPRLGKKIKVF.